Listed below are T cell receptor beta chains from one sample, sequenced in a study of CD8 T cells in ankylosing spondylitis. From the 5' RACE reads, TCRdb called clonotypes with MiXCR, one entry per CDR3 protein. The table records a few hundred thousand distinct CDR3 sequences, around 7.6% of them present only once. The specimen sequenced was blood, either unsorted or a sorted T cell fraction (not recorded which). The receptors here all came from a male donor with ankylosing spondylitis. Both conserved end residues are part of each CDR3. A D gene is named only where the DNA matches it firmly. For some rows the clone size is stated as once, few or many, or as a class when expanded; others skip it.

many	TRBV24-1	-	TRBJ2-1	TGTGCCACCAGTGCAGGGACCCCTTACAATGAGCAGTTCTTC	CATSAGTPYNEQFF
many	TRBV29-1	-	TRBJ1-4	TGCAGCTTCCGGACGGATGAAAAACTGTTTTTT	CSFRTDEKLFF
many	TRBV20-1	-	TRBJ2-1	TGCAGTGCCCCTCGCACCTACGATGAGCAGTTCTTC	CSAPRTYDEQFF
many	TRBV5-1	-	TRBJ2-2	TGCGCCAGCACGCGGGAACCGAACACCGGGGAGCTGTTTTTT	CASTREPNTGELFF
few	TRBV6-1	-	TRBJ1-6	TGTGCCAGCACCACCGGTGGCTCCTATAATTCACCCCTCCACTTT	CASTTGGSYNSPLHF
-	TRBV28	-	TRBJ2-2	TGTGCCAGCAGTTTACGTGCCGACTACCGGGAGCTGTTTTTT	CASSLRADYRELFF
many	TRBV7-2	TRBD1	TRBJ2-3	TGTGCCAGCAGCTTATCGGGACAGAGCACAGATACGCAGTATTTT	CASSLSGQSTDTQYF
many	TRBV28	-	TRBJ2-6	TGTGCCAGCAGTTCCAGCCGCTCTGGGGCCAACGTCCTGACTTTC	CASSSSRSGANVLTF
many	TRBV5-1	-	TRBJ2-2	TGCGCCAGCAGCTTTATGTCCTCCGGGGAGCTGTTTTTT	CASSFMSSGELFF
-	TRBV11-3	TRBD2	TRBJ2-2	TGTGCCAGCAGCTTAGATTGGCTAGCGGGAACCGGGGAGCTGTTTTTT	CASSLDWLAGTGELFF
-	TRBV5-6	-	TRBJ2-3	TGTGCCAGCAGCTTACTAGCTGGTGGTGGTACGCAGTATTTT	CASSLLAGGGTQYF
few	TRBV6-5	-	TRBJ1-5	TGTGCCAGAAGTTGGATGAGTAGCAATCAGCCCCAGCATTTT	CARSWMSSNQPQHF
many	TRBV3-1	-	TRBJ1-1	TGTGCCAGCAGCCAACTGCCCGCCGGGAACACTGAAGCTTTCTTT	CASSQLPAGNTEAFF
-	TRBV7-3	-	TRBJ2-1	TGTGCCAGCAGCTTACTTGGCGCGAGCTCCTACAATGAGCAGTTCTTC	CASSLLGASSYNEQFF
-	TRBV28	-	TRBJ2-1	TGTGCCAGCAGTCCCTCCACCCTAGGAGGGAGGCACAATGAGCAGTTCTTC	CASSPSTLGGRHNEQFF
many	TRBV12-3/TRBV12-4	TRBD1	TRBJ2-7	TGTGCCAGCAGTGACACAGGGGGCGGCGAGCAGTACTTC	CASSDTGGGEQYF
-	TRBV9	-	TRBJ1-5	TGTGCCAGCAGCGCGGACACCTACAATCAGCCCCAGCATTTT	CASSADTYNQPQHF
few	TRBV4-1	TRBD2	TRBJ2-7	TGCGCCAGCAGCCAGGAGCCCCGTCTTGCGGGAGGCTATGAGCAGTACTTC	CASSQEPRLAGGYEQYF
-	TRBV5-5	-	TRBJ2-7	TGTGCCAGCAGCTTGGAACGATTTCCGTACGAGCAGTACTTC	CASSLERFPYEQYF
many	TRBV5-1	-	TRBJ2-7	TGCGCCAGCAGCTCGACAGACTACGAGCAGTACTTC	CASSSTDYEQYF
-	TRBV7-2	TRBD1	TRBJ2-1	TGTGCCAGCAGCAGATCCGTGACAGGGAATCGTAATGAGCAGTTCTTC	CASSRSVTGNRNEQFF
few	TRBV11-3	-	TRBJ2-1	TGTGCCAGCAGCTCCCCGACGGGAGTAGGCAATGAGCAGTTCTTC	CASSSPTGVGNEQFF
-	TRBV9	-	TRBJ2-1	TGTGCCAGCAGCGTCACGCATAGCTCCTACAATGAGCAGTTCTTC	CASSVTHSSYNEQFF
-	TRBV30	-	TRBJ1-2	TGTGCCTGGAGGACAGGAACGGGAATGGACTATGGCTACACCTTC	CAWRTGTGMDYGYTF
many	TRBV2	-	TRBJ2-7	TGTGCCAGCAGTGTCGGGACTGTCTACGAGCAGTACTTC	CASSVGTVYEQYF
-	TRBV29-1	TRBD2	TRBJ2-1	TGCAGCGTTGAAAACCCAGCGGGAGCCTACAATGAGCAGTTCTTC	CSVENPAGAYNEQFF
few	TRBV18	-	TRBJ2-1	TGTGCCAGCTCACCACGCCGGGAGGGGGCTGAGCAGTTCTTC	CASSPRREGAEQFF
-	TRBV7-7	-	TRBJ2-5	TGTGCTAGCAGCCCGGCCGGGACGCAAGAGACCCAGTACTTC	CASSPAGTQETQYF
few	TRBV6-1	-	TRBJ2-3	TGTGCCAGCAGACCGTCCCGGAAGAACGCGAGAGTATCAGATACGCAGTATTTT	CASRPSRKNARVSDTQYF
many	TRBV6-2/TRBV6-3	-	TRBJ2-7	TGTGCCAGCAGTAACAGACCCTACGAGCAGTACTTC	CASSNRPYEQYF
-	TRBV7-8	-	TRBJ1-3	TGTGCCAGCAGCTTCCGGGAGGGCTCTGGAAACACCATATATTTT	CASSFREGSGNTIYF
few	TRBV20-1	-	TRBJ2-4	TGCAGTGCTAGAGAGTCTGGGGGCAAAAACATTCAGTACTTC	CSARESGGKNIQYF
few	TRBV5-1	-	TRBJ1-2	TGCGCCAGCACCTCCGGGGGCAGTATCTATGGCTACACCTTC	CASTSGGSIYGYTF
-	TRBV18	-	TRBJ2-1	TGTGCCAGCTCACCCCTGTTAGGGTTGGATGAGCAGTTCTTC	CASSPLLGLDEQFF
-	TRBV5-1	TRBD1	TRBJ1-1	TGCGCCAGCACCCCGGGAGGGGGCTCTGAAGCTTTCTTT	CASTPGGGSEAFF
many	TRBV7-6	-	TRBJ2-3	TGTGCCAGCAGCTTAGCTGAGGCTACTGGCACAGATACGCAGTATTTT	CASSLAEATGTDTQYF
-	TRBV4-2	-	TRBJ2-6	TGTGCCAGCAGCCCCTTCGGTAGTACACTCTCTGGGGCCAACGTCCTGACTTTC	CASSPFGSTLSGANVLTF